These 27 T cell receptor beta chains originate from one sample sequenced in a study of cytomegalovirus exposure and HLA in healthy donors. A multiplex PCR was run with 60 Vbeta primers and 13 Jbeta primers. Assay used: immunoSEQ multiplex PCR; TCRdb lists only in-frame clones, some missing. The sample yields 110,000 or so clones, about 69% seen once. Sequenced material: PBMCs. The receptors come from a man aged 35 to 55 in good health and CMV-seronegative.

The chain employs TRBV7-3 and TRBJ2-3, with D hard to call. The V gene lost 2 bases and the J gene lost 6 bases, with 6 bases spanning the gap. The CDR3 is 12 residues long. Germline loops: CDR1 SGHTA, CDR2 FQGTGA. The CDR3 region is CASSLFGDTQYF. CDR3 DNA: TGTGCCAGCAGCTTATTTGGCGATACGCAGTATTTT.

This clone showed up just a few times. The rearrangement uses TRBV7-2 and TRBJ1-6; the D is unclear. Germline V gives CDR1 SGHTA, CDR2 FQGNSA. The germline V and J ends were trimmed by 3 bases and 9 bases, with 9 bases remaining between them. The CDR3 runs to 13 residues. CDR3 nucleotide sequence: TGTGCCAGCAGCTTGAGTCATGGTTCACCCCTCCACTTT. It is translated as CASSLSHGSPLHF.

The chain carries TRBV19 and TRBJ2-1, with TRBD1 matching 7 bases. The germline gives CDR1 LNHDA, CDR2 SQIVND (reference sequence). V dropped 7 bases and J dropped 2; count of bases not matched to a gene: 11. The CDR3 runs to 16 residues. CDR3 DNA: TGTGCCAGTACGCCCGACCGGGACAGCACCTACAATGAGCAGTTCTTC. This encodes CASTPDRDSTYNEQFF.

This chain links TRBV5-1 with TRBJ2-3; 15 bases line up with TRBD2. Per germline, CDR1 SGHRS and CDR2 YFSETQ. This CDR3 spans 18 amino acids. The V and J ends lost 0 bases and 2 bases, in that order; junction bases with no gene match: 4. The CDR3 reads CASSLVGLAGGITDTQYF. The CDR3 nucleotides read TGCGCCAGCAGCTTGGTAGGACTAGCGGGGGGGATCACAGATACGCAGTATTTT.

This clone was observed once. The chain employs TRBV19 and TRBJ2-7, with D possibly being TRBD2 (5 bases). The CDR3 is made up of 14 amino acids. Between the trimmed V and J ends, which lost 0 bases and 2 bases, there was a span of 8 bases. The V gene's germline CDR1 is LNHDA and CDR2 SQIVND (reference sequence). CDR3 protein: CASSIDGKPYEQYF. In DNA form, the CDR3 reads TGTGCCAGTAGTATAGACGGGAAACCCTACGAGCAGTACTTC.

The CDR3 sequence: CASGGDLPTDTQYF. The CDR3 region has the DNA TGCGCCAGCGGCGGGGACCTCCCGACAGATACGCAGTATTTT. This sequence joins TRBV5-1 and TRBJ2-3, with TRBD2 as a possible D gene (6 bases). V dropped 7 bases and J dropped 3 bases, with 15 bases sitting between them. This CDR3 region has 14 residues. Germline CDR1 and CDR2: SGHRS and YFSETQ. The variable domain in full, completed from reference TRBV5-1 and TRBJ2-3, reads KAGVTQTPRYLIKTRGQQVTLSCSPISGHRSVSWYQQTPGQGLQFLFEYFSETQRNKGNFPGRFSGRQFSNSRSEMNVSTLELGDSALYLCASGGDLPTDTQYFGPGTRLTVL.

The rearrangement uses TRBV2 and TRBJ2-7; D is perhaps TRBD1 (5 bases). This CDR3 has 14 amino acids. The germline gives CDR1 SNHLY, CDR2 FYNNEI. Trimming cost V 7 bases and J 0 bases, with 13 bases left between them. The CDR3 nucleotides read TGTGCCAGCAACCCAGGGATCAGCTCCTACGAGCAGTACTTC. Encoded protein: CASNPGISSYEQYF.

The chain uses TRBV7-2 and TRBJ1-4; D unresolved. CDR1 and CDR2 from the germline V gene are SGHTA and FQGNSA. The CDR3 consists of 16 residues. V shed 1 base and J shed 0 bases, with 9 bases lying between them. CDR3 residues: CASSLGQSATNEKLFF. As DNA, the CDR3 is TGTGCCAGCAGCTTAGGACAATCGGCAACTAATGAAAAACTGTTTTTT.

This chain uses TRBV6-5 with TRBJ1-2, with 7 nucleotides matching TRBD1. CDR3 length equals 14 residues. Germline V CDR1 and CDR2: MNHEY, SVGAGI. Trimming removed 0 bases from V and 8 bases from J; junction bases left unmatched: 6. The CDR3 loop is CASSYSKTGPGYTF. The DNA of the CDR3 is TGTGCCAGCAGTTACTCCAAGACAGGGCCGGGCTACACCTTC.

In nucleotides, the CDR3 is TGTGCCACCAGCAGAGGGGAGCCTCCCTACGAGCAGTACTTC. Its protein product is CATSRGEPPYEQYF. The chain employs TRBV15 and TRBJ2-7; D might be TRBD2 (5 bases). Per germline, CDR1 LNHNV and CDR2 YYDKDF (reference sequence). CDR3 length: 14 amino acids. Trimming took 1 base from V and 2 from J, leaving 9 bases between them. Drawing the rest from reference TRBV15 and TRBJ2-7, the complete variable domain is DAMVIQNPRYQVTQFGKPVTLSCSQTLNHNVMYWYQQKSSQAPKLLFHYYDKDFNNEADTPDNFQSRRPNTSFCFLDIRSPGLGDTAMYLCATSRGEPPYEQYFGPGTRLTVT.

The V call is TRBV7-9, the J call TRBJ2-5; D might be TRBD2 (5 bases). Trimming removed 5 bases at V and 5 bases at J, with 15 bases between. The CDR3 loop spans 14 amino acids. CDR1 is SEHNR, CDR2 FQNEAQ, per germline (reference sequence). The CDR3 loop reads CASSPRLEEETQYF. CDR3 nucleotides: TGTGCCAGCAGCCCCCGATTGGAGGAGGAGACCCAGTACTTC.

This clone was counted a single time. This chain connects TRBV7-3 to TRBJ1-2, with 7 bases lining up with TRBD1. The CDR3 spans 13 residues. Germline CDR1 and CDR2: SGHTA and FQGTGA. V gave up 5 bases and J gave up 5 bases; unmatched junction bases: 5. CDR3 region: CASSQGGSYGYTF. The CDR3 DNA reads TGTGCCAGCAGCCAGGGGGGTTCATATGGCTACACCTTC.

This chain joins TRBV7-6 and TRBJ2-1; D not resolved. Germline V CDR1 and CDR2: SGHVS, FNYEAQ. V was pared by 1 base and J by 9 bases, with 10 bases between. The CDR3 contains 13 residues. In nucleotides, the CDR3 is TGTGCCAGCAGCTTAGGGGCAGTGGCTGAGCAGTTCTTC. It specifies CASSLGAVAEQFF. Variable domain in full (rest from reference TRBV7-6 and TRBJ2-1): GAGVSQSPRYKVTKRGQDVALRCDPISGHVSLYWYRQALGQGPEFLTYFNYEAQQDKSGLPNDRFSAERPEGSISTLTIQRTEQRDSAMYRCASSLGAVAEQFFGPGTRLTVL.

The gene calls are TRBV2 and TRBJ2-7; 9 nucleotides agree with TRBD1. Germline V gene sequence: CDR1 SNHLY, CDR2 FYNNEI. This CDR3 is built from 13 residues. J gave up 2 bases and V 10 bases, and 6 bases lay outside the gene matches. The CDR3 reads CAIPGQGAYEQYF. CDR3 nucleotides: TGTGCCATCCCGGGACAGGGAGCCTACGAGCAGTACTTC.

V and J are TRBV5-4 and TRBJ2-3; D is uncertain. Trimming took off 4 bases at V and 3 bases at J, with 9 bases between the two ends. The CDR3 length is 13 residues. The germline gives CDR1 SGHNT, CDR2 YYREEE (reference sequence). The CDR3 protein is CASSPTRTDTQYF. The CDR3 DNA reads as TGTGCCAGCAGCCCCACCCGGACAGATACGCAGTATTTT.

The rearrangement uses TRBV6-1 and TRBJ2-3; 10 nucleotides match TRBD2. CDR3 length: 14 residues. Germline CDR1 reads MNHNS; CDR2 reads SASEGT. V was clipped by 6 bases and J by 4 bases; unmatched bases: 4. The CDR3 coding sequence is TGTGCCAGCAGATTAGCGGGGGGCCCAGATACGCAGTATTTT. Translation: CASRLAGGPDTQYF.

The chain carries TRBV29-1 and TRBJ1-2; D is possibly TRBD1 (6 bases). Germline V gene data show CDR1 as SQVTM and CDR2 as ANQGSEA. The CDR3 spans 14 residues. The CDR3 sequence is CIAHLDGDIYGYTF. The CDR3 DNA follows: TGCATCGCCCACCTCGATGGGGACATCTATGGCTACACCTTC.

V is TRBV6-1 and J is TRBJ1-4, with 7 positions matching TRBD1. V lost 5 bases to trimming and J lost 3 bases; unmatched junction nucleotides: 3. This CDR3 comprises 14 residues. Germline V gene lookup returns CDR1 MNHNS and CDR2 SASEGT. The CDR3 loop is CASSPGTANEKLFF. DNA of the CDR3: TGTGCCAGCAGTCCCGGGACAGCTAATGAAAAACTGTTTTTT.

The chain links TRBV29-1 to TRBJ2-3; 7 bases match TRBD2. The length of the CDR3 is 12 residues. CDR1 SQVTM and CDR2 ANQGSEA come from the germline V gene. The V segment lost 6 bases and the J segment 6 bases; nucleotides outside the gene matches: 6. Here the CDR3 DNA reads TGCAGCGTGGCGGGGGTCAGGGATACGCAGTATTTT. Encoded protein: CSVAGVRDTQYF.

The genes are TRBV4-1 and TRBJ2-7; D perhaps matches TRBD1 (5 bases). The CDR3 is made up of 15 amino acids. V lost 0 bases to trimming and J lost 2 bases, with 11 bases between them. CDR1 is MGHRA and CDR2 is YSYEKL in the germline V gene. As DNA, the CDR3 is TGCGCCAGCAGCCAAGATTTACAGGTGGCCTACGAGCAGTACTTC. Translation gives CASSQDLQVAYEQYF.

The CDR3 region is CASKAASGATDTQYF. Written as DNA, the CDR3 is TGTGCCAGCAAAGCGGCCAGCGGGGCCACAGATACGCAGTATTTT. V and J are TRBV2 and TRBJ2-3; 7 nucleotides match TRBD2. The CDR3 spans 15 residues. The J segment lost 2 bases and the V segment lost 7 bases, leaving 9 bases of the junction unmatched. Germline-derived CDR1 and CDR2 are SNHLY and FYNNEI. Looking up the rest from reference TRBV2 and TRBJ2-3 gives the full variable domain: EPEVTQTPSHQVTQMGQEVILRCVPISNHLYFYWYRQILGQKVEFLVSFYNNEISEKSEIFDDQFSVERPDGSNFTLKIRSTKLEDSAMYFCASKAASGATDTQYFGPGTRLTVL.

This clone was observed once. This chain connects TRBV4-3 to TRBJ2-2, with a weak D call TRBD2 (5 bases). This CDR3 has 16 residues. The V gene lost 4 bases and the J gene lost 5 bases, with 17 bases spanning the gap. Germline assignment: CDR1 LGHNA and CDR2 YSLEER. The CDR3 here is CASSPVEGRWTGELFF. The CDR3 DNA follows: TGCGCCAGCAGCCCGGTAGAGGGTAGGTGGACCGGGGAGCTGTTTTTT.

The chain recombines TRBV6-5 with TRBJ1-1, with 7 bases aligning to TRBD1. Germline CDR1 is MNHEY and CDR2 is SVGAGI. The CDR3 spans 12 residues. V lost 0 bases, J lost 11 bases, and 3 bases stayed unmatched. The CDR3 region has the DNA TGTGCCAGCAGTTACTCGACAGGGACGGCTTTCTTT. This codes for CASSYSTGTAFF.

This sequence joins TRBV9 and TRBJ2-3; 13 bases agree with TRBD2. The V gene end was trimmed by 5 bases and the J gene end by 4 bases; junction bases not matched to a gene: 7. CDR1 and CDR2 (germline): SGDLS, YYNGEE. The CDR3 is 16 amino acids. CDR3: CASRALAGGPADTQYF. The DNA of the CDR3 is TGTGCCAGCAGGGCACTAGCGGGGGGGCCTGCAGATACGCAGTATTTT.

The chain couples TRBV2 to TRBJ2-7; maybe TRBD1 (5 bases). CDR1 is SNHLY and CDR2 is FYNNEI in the germline V gene. There are 13 residues in the CDR3. Trimming left V 1 base short and J 2 bases short, with 6 bases between. CDR3 loop: CASSEGTPYEQYF. The CDR3 DNA is TGTGCCAGCAGTGAAGGGACACCCTACGAGCAGTACTTC.

This clone was observed a single time. This rearrangement joins TRBV4-1 to TRBJ1-1; the D gene is possibly TRBD1 (6 bases). This CDR3 region has 15 residues. Germline-derived CDR1 and CDR2 are MGHRA and YSYEKL. The germline V and J ends were trimmed by 4 bases and 1 base, with 13 bases remaining between them. CDR3: CASSPPGTQNTEAFF. For the CDR3, the DNA is TGCGCCAGCAGCCCACCCGGGACACAGAACACTGAAGCTTTCTTT.

The V call is TRBV5-1, the J call TRBJ1-1; 8 bases agree with TRBD1. Germline lookup yields CDR1 SGHRS and CDR2 YFSETQ. This CDR3 spans 16 amino acids. V trimming: 0 bases; J trimming: 1 base; junction bases outside the gene matches: 5. CDR3 bases: TGCGCCAGCAGCTTGGACGGCCAGGGGGCGAACACTGAAGCTTTCTTT. This translates into CASSLDGQGANTEAFF.